A single sample is the source of the 8 T cell receptor beta chains below, sequenced in a study of long-term antiretroviral therapy in people with HIV. At survey level, the immunoSEQ assay was run in its v3.0 version. TCRdb keeps only in-frame clones here, not all; method: immunoSEQ multiplex PCR. Of over 40,000 clones in the sample, roughly 96% were seen once. The sequencing here drew on unsorted PBMCs, taken 3.7 years after starting antiretroviral therapy. Source of these receptors: a woman between 50 and 59 years old with HIV.

V and J are TRBV5-1 and TRBJ2-2, with unresolved D. With 2 bases removed from V and 6 bases from J, the gap between germline ends came to 14 bases. CDR3 length equals 15 residues. Germline assignment: CDR1 SGHRS and CDR2 YFSETQ. CDR3 sequence: CASSLTRSGPGELFF. For the CDR3, the DNA is TGCGCCAGCAGCTTAACCCGATCAGGACCCGGGGAGCTGTTTTTT.

The chain links TRBV19 to TRBJ1-5; no clear D gene. This CDR3 region has 15 residues. Trimming took 5 bases from V and 0 from J, leaving 11 bases between them. Germline V gene sequence: CDR1 LNHDA, CDR2 SQIVND (reference sequence). CDR3 DNA: TGTGCCAGTAGTGCCGACCATTATAGCAATCAGCCCCAGCATTTT. Amino acids: CASSADHYSNQPQHF. The full variable domain, rest sourced from reference TRBV19 and TRBJ1-5, is DGGITQSPKYLFRKEGQNVTLSCEQNLNHDAMYWYRQDPGQGLRLIYYSQIVNDFQKGDIAEGYSVSREKKESFPLTVTSAQKNPTAFYLCASSADHYSNQPQHFGDGTRLSIL.

The chain couples TRBV4-1 to TRBJ2-1; D not certain. The V gene's germline CDR1 is MGHRA and CDR2 YSYEKL. The CDR3 length is 16 residues. V was pared by 7 bases and J by 8 bases, with 24 bases between. The CDR3 DNA reads TGCGCCAGCAACACGCTATTTAGTCCAGCTCAGGATGAGCAGTTCTTC. Translated: CASNTLFSPAQDEQFF.

The rearrangement uses TRBV13 and TRBJ2-1; no reliable D call. V lost 4 bases and J lost 5, with 15 bases in between. Germline lookup yields CDR1 PRHDT and CDR2 FYEKMQ (reference sequence). This CDR3 contains 15 residues. The CDR3 protein is CASSSPVGADNEQFF. Here the CDR3 DNA reads TGTGCCAGCAGCTCACCCGTTGGTGCCGACAATGAGCAGTTCTTC.

This clone has more than one count but fewer than ten. J is TRBJ2-1 and V is TRBV7-2; 8 nucleotides agree with TRBD1. CDR1 is SGHTA, CDR2 FQGNSA, per germline. V lost 4 bases and J lost 8; bases outside the gene matches: 7. The CDR3 totals 14 residues. Here the CDR3 reads CASSSPDREDEQFF. The CDR3 DNA reads TGTGCCAGCAGCTCCCCGGACAGGGAGGATGAGCAGTTCTTC.

The chain has TRBV27 and TRBJ2-7; the match to TRBD1 covers 10 bases. Trimming at V came to 3 bases and at J to 6 bases, leaving 5 bases not matched to a gene. The CDR3 loop spans 14 amino acids. CDR1 is MNHEY and CDR2 is SMNVEV in the germline V gene (reference sequence). CDR3 nucleotide sequence: TGTGCCAGCAGTTTCGGACAGGGGGTTGGCGAGCAGTACTTC. Residues: CASSFGQGVGEQYF.

The gene calls are TRBV27 and TRBJ2-7; 11 bases line up with TRBD1. The CDR3 contains 15 residues. V lost 6 bases, J lost 3 bases, and 7 bases stayed unmatched. In germline, CDR1 is MNHEY, CDR2 SMNVEV (reference sequence). As DNA, the CDR3 is TGTGCCAGCAGGGTGGGACAGGGGGAGTTCTACGAGCAGTACTTC. Translation: CASRVGQGEFYEQYF.

The chain recombines TRBV5-8 with TRBJ2-3; no definite D call. Deletions cut 1 base from V and 2 bases from J, with 5 bases between. Germline loops: CDR1 SGHTS, CDR2 YDEGEE. The CDR3 extends over 13 amino acids. Here the CDR3 reads CASSLLYTDTQYF. CDR3 sequence (DNA): TGTGCCAGCAGCTTGCTCTACACAGATACGCAGTATTTT.